Following are 32 T cell receptor beta chains from one sample sequenced in a study of blood T cell repertoires in COVID-19. The protocol was immunoSEQ multiplex PCR, while the TCRdb copy is restricted to in-frame clones and leaves out a portion. Here the sample spans approximately 31,000 clones, roughly 93% being singletons. The sequenced sample was peripheral blood. Every receptor here comes from a male donor with active COVID-19.

The gene calls are TRBV30 and TRBJ1-2; D unclear. This CDR3 comprises 11 residues. Deletions cut 0 bases from V and 6 bases from J, with 5 bases between. Germline V gene lookup returns CDR1 GTSNPN and CDR2 SVGIG (reference sequence). The CDR3: CAWSVHHGYTF. As DNA, the CDR3 is TGTGCCTGGAGTGTTCATCATGGCTACACCTTC. Filled out from reference TRBV30 and TRBJ1-2, the complete variable domain reads SQTIHQWPATLVQPVGSPLSLECTVEGTSNPNLYWYRQAAGRGLQLLFYSVGIGQISSEVPQNLSASRPQDRQFILSSKKLLLSDSGFYLCAWSVHHGYTFGSGTRLTVV.

The chain employs TRBV7-2 and TRBJ1-4; D is possibly TRBD1 (5 bases). The V end was cut by 2 bases, the J end by 3 bases, with 7 bases between. The CDR3 contains 14 residues. The germline V gene encodes CDR1 SGHTA and CDR2 FQGNSA. CDR3 nucleotides: TGTGCCAGCAGCTTACGGGGGTCTAATGAAAAACTGTTTTTT. Encoded protein: CASSLRGSNEKLFF.

This chain joins TRBV27 and TRBJ1-1; tentative D call: TRBD1 (5 bases). Deletions cut 6 bases from V and 5 bases from J, with 16 bases between. Germline CDR1 reads MNHEY; CDR2 reads SMNVEV (reference sequence). This CDR3 has 14 residues. CDR3 in DNA: TGTGCCAGCAGCATTAGGGAGGGGAAGACTGAAGCTTTCTTT. Amino acids: CASSIREGKTEAFF.

V is TRBV27 and J is TRBJ2-7, with 8 bases matching TRBD1. CDR3 length equals 15 residues. With 2 bases clipped from V and 3 bases from J, the junction kept 6 bases outside the gene matches. Looked up from germline, CDR1 is MNHEY and CDR2 is SMNVEV (reference sequence). The CDR3 here is CASSLQGTGYYEQYF. As DNA, the CDR3 is TGTGCCAGCAGTTTACAGGGGACAGGTTACTACGAGCAGTACTTC.

V usage is TRBV15 and J usage is TRBJ2-1; 12 positions agree with TRBD2. The junction had 9 bases not matched to a gene; V was cut back by 0 bases and J by 9 bases. The CDR3 spans 17 residues. Looked up from germline, CDR1 is LNHNV and CDR2 is YYDKDF (reference sequence). The CDR3 loop is CATSREGLAGGPSEQFF. Written as DNA, the CDR3 is TGTGCCACCAGCAGAGAGGGGCTAGCGGGGGGGCCGAGTGAGCAGTTCTTC.

CDR3 coding DNA: TGTGCCAGCCATTGGGTGGGAGCGAACACTGAAGCTTTCTTT. Its translation: CASHWVGANTEAFF. The rearrangement uses TRBV7-9 and TRBJ1-1; D call uncertain. The length of the CDR3 is 14 residues. Germline CDR1 is SEHNR and CDR2 is FQNEAQ (reference sequence). Trimming removed 8 bases from V and 1 base from J, with 14 bases in between.

This clone was seen once. CDR3 region: CSVTRGTGVRYGYTF. CDR3 nucleotide sequence: TGCAGCGTCACGCGGGGGACAGGGGTTCGCTATGGCTACACCTTC. The rearrangement joins TRBV29-1 to TRBJ1-2; 10 bases map to TRBD1. Per germline, CDR1 SQVTM and CDR2 ANQGSEA. Unmatched junction bases numbered 11, after V lost 6 bases and J lost 4 bases. The CDR3 extends over 15 amino acids.

V usage is TRBV3-1 (or the pseudogene TRBV3-2) and J usage is TRBJ2-2; D is perhaps TRBD2 (5 bases). There are 15 residues in the CDR3. Germline values: CDR1 LGHDT, CDR2 YNNKEL (reference sequence). V was cut by 4 bases and J by 2 bases, with 11 bases left in between. In DNA, the CDR3 is TGTGCCAGCAGCCCGCGACGGGGTAACACCGGGGAGCTGTTTTTT. Its protein product is CASSPRRGNTGELFF.

The chain is built from TRBV7-2 and TRBJ2-1, with 9 bases matching TRBD2. This CDR3 comprises 16 residues. V lost 1 base to trimming and J lost 4 bases; unmatched junction nucleotides: 5. The V gene's germline CDR1 is SGHTA and CDR2 FQGNSA. The CDR3: CASSLGNSGGYNEQFF. The DNA for the CDR3 is TGTGCCAGCAGCTTAGGTAATAGCGGGGGATACAATGAGCAGTTCTTC.

The genes are TRBV14 and TRBJ1-6; D may be TRBD1 (6 bases). The germline gives CDR1 SGHDN, CDR2 FVKESK. The V end was cut by 4 bases, the J end by 8 bases, with 24 bases between. The CDR3 runs 18 residues. DNA for the CDR3: TGTGCCAGCAGCCTAACTCCCAGGATTTGGGGGCAAGATTCACCCCTCCACTTT. The encoded protein is CASSLTPRIWGQDSPLHF.

This chain links TRBV7-9 with TRBJ2-4; D perhaps matches TRBD2 (5 bases). CDR1 is SEHNR and CDR2 is FQNEAQ in the germline V gene (reference sequence). The CDR3 length is 16 residues. V shed 1 base and J shed 6 bases, with 16 bases lying between them. The CDR3 region is CASSLGDLLGGNIQYF. The CDR3 DNA reads as TGTGCCAGCAGCTTAGGAGATCTGCTAGGAGGAAACATTCAGTACTTC.

This chain uses TRBV6-2 or TRBV6-3 with TRBJ1-5, with D possibly TRBD1 on 6 matching bases. The germline gives CDR1 MNHEY, CDR2 SVGEGT. Trimming left V 6 bases short and J 2 bases short, with 20 bases between. The CDR3 is 17 amino acids. The DNA of the CDR3 is TGTGCCAGCAGCCACCACCGAACGGACAGAGGCAATCAGCCCCAGCATTTT. It encodes CASSHHRTDRGNQPQHF.

The rearrangement uses TRBV14 and TRBJ2-1, with TRBD1 matching over 10 bases. The germline V gene has CDR1 SGHDN and CDR2 FVKESK. This CDR3 region has 15 residues. The J segment lost 7 bases and the V segment lost 4 bases, leaving 7 bases of the junction unmatched. The CDR3 nucleotides read TGTGCCAGCAGCCCCGGACAGGGGGTGCGGAATGAGCAGTTCTTC. As protein: CASSPGQGVRNEQFF.

The chain joins TRBV7-2 to TRBJ2-4; 7 nucleotides match TRBD1. The CDR3 is 18 residues long. With V trimmed by 4 bases and J by 0 bases, 12 bases remained unmatched. Germline V lookup: CDR1 SGHTA, CDR2 FQGNSA. The CDR3 sequence is CASSSPGTALLAKNIQYF. The CDR3 nucleotides are TGTGCCAGCAGCTCCCCCGGGACAGCCCTTTTAGCCAAAAACATTCAGTACTTC.

The genes are TRBV5-4 and TRBJ2-1, with a tentative D call TRBD2 (5 bases). The CDR3 spans 13 residues. The germline V gene encodes CDR1 SGHNT and CDR2 YYREEE (reference sequence). Trimming left V 6 bases short and J 10 bases short, with 17 bases between. CDR3 in DNA: TGTGCCAGCACCCCTGAGCGAGAGGGCGAGCAGTTCTTC. It encodes CASTPEREGEQFF.

J is TRBJ1-3 and V is TRBV5-1, with D hard to call. Germline V CDR1 and CDR2: SGHRS, YFSETQ. V lost 1 base to trimming and J lost 8 bases, with 7 bases between them. The length of the CDR3 is 12 residues. The CDR3 region is CASSLTQDTIYF. The CDR3, as DNA: TGCGCCAGCAGCTTGACTCAGGACACCATATATTTT.

The chain employs TRBV29-1 and TRBJ2-7; weak D call: TRBD1 (6 bases). Germline V lookup: CDR1 SQVTM, CDR2 ANQGSEA. Trimming left V 1 base short and J 0 bases short, with 13 bases between. The CDR3 is 15 amino acids. The CDR3 bases are TGCAGCGTTGAAGTTATAGGACAGATCTCCTACGAGCAGTACTTC. Translating gives CSVEVIGQISYEQYF.

In its sample, this clone was seen a few times. CDR3 sequence: CASSVSPYLEAFF. The CDR3 nucleotides read TGTGCCAGCAGCGTATCCCCTTATTTAGAAGCTTTCTTT. V usage is TRBV9 and J usage is TRBJ1-1; the D is unclear. This CDR3 has 13 residues. Per germline, CDR1 SGDLS and CDR2 YYNGEE. V was trimmed by 1 base and J by 8 bases, leaving 12 bases between them. The full variable domain, rest sourced from reference TRBV9 and TRBJ1-1, is DSGVTQTPKHLITATGQRVTLRCSPRSGDLSVYWYQQSLDQGLQFLIQYYNGEERAKGNILERFSAQQFPDLHSELNLSSLELGDSALYFCASSVSPYLEAFFGQGTRLTVV.

The rearrangement uses TRBV18 and TRBJ2-2, with D unresolved. Germline V gene data show CDR1 as KGHSH and CDR2 as LQKENI. V lost 2 bases, J lost 1 base, and 5 bases lay in between. This CDR3 has 14 residues. Here the CDR3 reads CASSPDKNTGELFF. In nucleotides, the CDR3 is TGTGCCAGCTCACCAGACAAGAACACCGGGGAGCTGTTTTTT.

This clone came up once. The V call is TRBV5-1, the J call TRBJ2-5, with 7 positions matching TRBD1. The CDR3 covers 15 residues. The germline V gene encodes CDR1 SGHRS and CDR2 YFSETQ. V shed 0 bases and J 3 bases; nucleotides not matched to a gene: 5. This CDR3 is CASSLADREKETQYF. The CDR3 coding sequence is TGCGCCAGCAGCTTGGCTGACAGGGAGAAAGAGACCCAGTACTTC. The whole variable domain, filled in from reference TRBV5-1 and TRBJ2-5, reads KAGVTQTPRYLIKTRGQQVTLSCSPISGHRSVSWYQQTPGQGLQFLFEYFSETQRNKGNFPGRFSGRQFSNSRSEMNVSTLELGDSALYLCASSLADREKETQYFGPGTRLLVL.

The chain links TRBV30 to TRBJ1-1; 7 bases map to TRBD1. The V segment lost 5 bases and the J segment 2 bases; nucleotides outside the gene matches: 8. The CDR3 is 14 residues long. Looked up from germline, CDR1 is GTSNPN and CDR2 is SVGIG (reference sequence). The CDR3, as DNA: TGTGCCTGGGAAGGGACAGCCTTAAACACTGAAGCTTTCTTT. This encodes CAWEGTALNTEAFF.

The genes are TRBV19 and TRBJ1-6, with TRBD1 matching over 11 bases. The germline V gene encodes CDR1 LNHDA and CDR2 SQIVND (reference sequence). The CDR3 spans 13 residues. V trimming: 10 bases; J trimming: 8 bases; junction bases outside the gene matches: 4. DNA for the CDR3: TGTGCCACGGGACAGGGGGGTCATTCACCCCTCCACTTT. Translating it yields CATGQGGHSPLHF.

The chain employs TRBV3-1 (or the pseudogene TRBV3-2) and TRBJ2-7, with TRBD1 as a possible D gene (6 bases). The CDR3 spans 15 residues. Germline values: CDR1 LGHDT, CDR2 YNNKEL (reference sequence). The V and J ends lost 5 bases and 1 base respectively, with 15 bases between them. The CDR3 region has the DNA TGTGCCAGCAGCTCCCAACAGGGCGCGTCCTACGAGCAGTACTTC. It specifies CASSSQQGASYEQYF.

The CDR3: CASRPTGDTTYNEQFF. The CDR3 DNA reads TGTGCCAGCAGGCCAACAGGGGACACCACCTACAATGAGCAGTTCTTC. The chain has TRBV28 and TRBJ2-1, with 7 bases fitting TRBD1. CDR1 MDHEN and CDR2 SYDVKM come from the germline V gene. V was clipped by 6 bases and J by 2 bases; unmatched bases: 10. This CDR3 has 16 residues.

The rearrangement uses TRBV6-5 and TRBJ2-7; 8 nucleotides match TRBD1. The CDR3 totals 16 residues. CDR1 is MNHEY, CDR2 SVGAGI, per germline. The V gene end was trimmed by 0 bases and the J gene end by 4 bases; junction bases not matched to a gene: 8. DNA for the CDR3: TGTGCCAGCAGTTACTCTTCGGGACAGGTTTTTTACGAGCAGTACTTC. The encoded protein is CASSYSSGQVFYEQYF.

As DNA, the CDR3 is TGTGCCAGCAGTCGAGGGGGACCTAACTATGGCTACACCTTC. It specifies CASSRGGPNYGYTF. V usage is TRBV6-2 or TRBV6-3 and J usage is TRBJ1-2; D might be TRBD1 (6 bases). Germline V gene data show CDR1 as MNHEY and CDR2 as SVGEGT. This CDR3 is 14 amino acids long. V shed 5 bases and J shed 0 bases, with 10 bases lying between them.

The genes are TRBV25-1 and TRBJ2-1, with 8 bases identical to TRBD1. Germline CDR1 reads MGHDK; CDR2 reads SYGVNS. CDR3 length: 15 amino acids. The junction had 8 bases not matched to a gene; V was cut back by 2 bases and J by 8 bases. CDR3 in amino acids: CASSEPGGITHEQFF. The CDR3 DNA sequence: TGTGCCAGCAGTGAACCAGGGGGCATCACCCATGAGCAGTTCTTC.

The V and J genes are TRBV27 and TRBJ1-2; TRBD1 matches 9 bases. This CDR3 has 13 residues. The ends lost 8 bases at V and 3 bases at J; junction bases unmatched: 4. The germline V gene has CDR1 MNHEY and CDR2 SMNVEV (reference sequence). The CDR3 region has the DNA TGTGCCAGCCGTGACAGGGGGTACTATGGCTACACCTTC. Translating it yields CASRDRGYYGYTF.

This sequence joins TRBV29-1 and TRBJ2-7; D gene unclear. Trimming removed 7 bases from V and 0 bases from J, with 7 bases in between. The CDR3 covers 11 residues. Germline V gives CDR1 SQVTM, CDR2 ANQGSEA. As DNA, the CDR3 is TGCAGCGCCCGGTACTCCTACGAGCAGTACTTC. Amino acid sequence: CSARYSYEQYF.

The chain links TRBV15 to TRBJ2-1, with 14 bases lining up with TRBD2. The trim removed 3 bases at V and 6 bases at J, leaving 7 bases unmatched. CDR3 size: 17 residues. The germline V gene has CDR1 LNHNV and CDR2 YYDKDF (reference sequence). The CDR3 bases are TGTGCCACCAGCAGGGATGGGGGACTAGCGGGGGTCAATGAGCAGTTCTTC. Amino acids: CATSRDGGLAGVNEQFF.

This clone was observed a few times. The chain is built from TRBV6-1 and TRBJ1-1; 9 nucleotides line up with TRBD1. Germline-derived CDR1 and CDR2 are MNHNS and SASEGT. V was clipped by 1 base and J by 1 base; unmatched bases: 7. The CDR3 spans 17 residues. The CDR3 DNA reads TGTGCCAGCAGTGAAGACCCACAGGGGGCCTGGAACACTGAAGCTTTCTTT. This translates into CASSEDPQGAWNTEAFF.

The J gene is TRBJ2-5, the V gene TRBV9; 16 bases agree with TRBD2. CDR1 and CDR2 from the germline V gene are SGDLS and YYNGEE. Trimming removed 4 bases from V and 0 bases from J; junction bases left unmatched: 9. The CDR3 runs to 19 residues. The CDR3 sequence: CASSYSAGTSGGDQETQYF. CDR3 nucleotide sequence: TGTGCCAGCAGCTATTCAGCCGGGACTAGCGGGGGGGACCAAGAGACCCAGTACTTC.